The 10 T cell receptor beta chains in this list originate from one sample, sequenced in a study of technical replicates of blood from a handful of donors. Libraries were prepared by immunoSEQ multiplex PCR; TCRdb keeps only in-frame clonotypes and omits some of them. The sample lists 60,000 to 80,000 clones; roughly nine tenths were seen once. Sequencing was done on a sample of PBMCs. These TCRs come from a human donor in good health. Some clones in this sample may be carry-over from other donors' samples.

The V and J genes are TRBV6-6 and TRBJ1-4; 8 bases map to TRBD1. V was pared by 7 bases and J by 4 bases, with 8 bases of the junction left unmatched. The CDR3 extends over 15 amino acids. Per the germline V gene, CDR1 is MNHNY and CDR2 is SVGAGI (reference sequence). The DNA of the CDR3 is TGTGCCAGCAACTCCAGGGGGCAGGGTAATGAAAAACTGTTTTTT. This translates into CASNSRGQGNEKLFF.

This rearrangement joins TRBV18 to TRBJ1-1; D remains ambiguous. V lost 3 bases to trimming and J lost 7 bases, with 6 bases between them. In germline, CDR1 is KGHSH, CDR2 LQKENI. This CDR3 is 11 amino acids long. The CDR3: CASSPLIEAFF. CDR3 nucleotides: TGTGCCAGCTCACCGCTAATTGAAGCTTTCTTT.

The chain carries TRBV7-9 and TRBJ2-2, with 10 bases matching TRBD2. V dropped 5 bases and J dropped 0; count of bases not matched to a gene: 6. The CDR3 spans 17 residues. From germline, CDR1 is SEHNR and CDR2 FQNEAQ (reference sequence). The CDR3 DNA sequence: TGTGCCAGCAGCGGACTAGCGGTAACCGCGAACACCGGGGAGCTGTTTTTT. Its translation: CASSGLAVTANTGELFF.

This clone appeared a single time. This chain connects TRBV15 to TRBJ2-3, with TRBD1 identical over 10 bases. V was pared by 8 bases and J by 6 bases, with 8 bases of the junction left unmatched. The CDR3 is made up of 14 amino acids. CDR1 and CDR2 (germline): LNHNV, YYDKDF (reference sequence). CDR3 region: CATHPGTGDDTQYF. CDR3 nucleotide sequence: TGTGCCACCCACCCCGGGACAGGGGACGATACGCAGTATTTT.

This chain uses TRBV19 with TRBJ2-1, with 11 bases that match TRBD2. V was clipped by 7 bases and J by 4 bases; unmatched bases: 3. The CDR3 covers 14 residues. Germline CDR1 reads LNHDA; CDR2 reads SQIVND (reference sequence). The DNA for the CDR3 is TGTGCCAGTACCAGGACTAGCGGGTACAATGAGCAGTTCTTC. This codes for CASTRTSGYNEQFF.

The chain combines TRBV6-6 with TRBJ2-1; no clear D gene. The length of the CDR3 is 16 residues. Germline assignment: CDR1 MNHNY and CDR2 SVGAGI (reference sequence). V was trimmed by 0 bases and J by 4 bases, leaving 13 bases between them. The CDR3 loop is CASSYSVTGVYNEQFF. The DNA for the CDR3 is TGTGCCAGCAGTTACTCCGTGACTGGAGTATACAATGAGCAGTTCTTC.

This clone was counted ten times or more. V and J are TRBV5-6 and TRBJ1-2; 7 bases line up with TRBD1. CDR1 and CDR2 from the germline V gene are SGHDT and YYEEEE. V lost 6 bases to trimming and J lost 4 bases; unmatched junction nucleotides: 9. CDR3 length equals 14 residues. CDR3 sequence (DNA): TGTGCCAGCAACTTAGAGACAGGGTTCTATGGCTACACCTTC. Protein product: CASNLETGFYGYTF.

In its sample, this clone was seen once. This chain uses TRBV4-3 with TRBJ1-1, with D tentatively TRBD1 (6 bases). The CDR3 covers 14 residues. The ends were cut back, 5 bases at V and 1 base at J, with 11 bases in the middle. Germline V gives CDR1 LGHNA, CDR2 YSLEER. The CDR3 reads CASSGGHRNTEAFF. The CDR3 DNA is TGCGCCAGCAGCGGGGGACACCGGAACACTGAAGCTTTCTTT.

The chain joins TRBV7-7 to TRBJ2-7; 9 bases fit TRBD1. This CDR3 comprises 13 residues. J lost 6 bases, V lost 2 bases, and 2 bases had no gene match. Germline CDR1 reads SSHAT; CDR2 reads FNYEAQ (reference sequence). This CDR3 reads CASSLTGGSEQYF. CDR3 DNA: TGTGCCAGCAGCTTAACAGGGGGCAGCGAGCAGTACTTC.

The chain carries TRBV19 and TRBJ1-2; a possible D gene is TRBD1 (5 bases). CDR3 length: 13 amino acids. Germline V gene sequence: CDR1 LNHDA, CDR2 SQIVND (reference sequence). Trimming pared 3 bases from V and 4 bases from J, leaving 9 bases between. In nucleotides, the CDR3 is TGTGCCAGTAGTATTCTAGGGGTCTATGGCTACACCTTC. Its translation is CASSILGVYGYTF.